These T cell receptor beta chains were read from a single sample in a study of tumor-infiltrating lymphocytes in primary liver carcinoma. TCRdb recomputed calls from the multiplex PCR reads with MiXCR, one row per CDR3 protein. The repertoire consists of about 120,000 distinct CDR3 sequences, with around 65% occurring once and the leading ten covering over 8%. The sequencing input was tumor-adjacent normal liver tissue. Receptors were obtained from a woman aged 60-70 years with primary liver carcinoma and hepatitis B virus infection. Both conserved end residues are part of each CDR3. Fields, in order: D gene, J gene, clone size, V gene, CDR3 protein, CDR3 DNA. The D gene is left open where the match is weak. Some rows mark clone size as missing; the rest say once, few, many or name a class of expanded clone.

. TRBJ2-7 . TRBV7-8 CASSAFLLSPEQYF TGTGCCAGCAGCGCCTTCCTGTTGTCCCCCGAGCAGTACTTC
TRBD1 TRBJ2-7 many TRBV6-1 CASSDDVTGGEQYF TGTGCCAGCAGTGACGACGTGACAGGGGGCGAGCAGTACTTC
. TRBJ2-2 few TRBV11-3 CASSPIRGTWELFF TGTGCCAGCAGCCCCATTAGGGGGACCTGGGAGCTGTTTTTT
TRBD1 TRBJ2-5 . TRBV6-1 CASSEADREYQETQYF TGTGCCAGCAGTGAAGCAGACAGGGAGTACCAAGAGACCCAGTACTTC
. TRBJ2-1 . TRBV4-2 CASSQKGLGVYEQSF TGTGCCAGCAGCCAAAAGGGGCTGGGGGTATATGAGCAGTCCTTC
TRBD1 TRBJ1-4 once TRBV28 CTSSEQTGGTEKLFF TGTACCAGCAGTGAACAGACAGGGGGGACCGAAAAACTGTTTTTT
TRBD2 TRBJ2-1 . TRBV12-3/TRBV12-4 CASSTWTSGKNEQFF TGCGCCAGCAGCACCTGGACTAGCGGGAAAAATGAGCAGTTCTTC
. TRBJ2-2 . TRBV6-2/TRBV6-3 CTSSYPRGRAKGELFF TGTACCAGCAGTTATCCTAGGGGGAGGGCCAAGGGGGAGCTGTTTTTT
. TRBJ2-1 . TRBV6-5 CASSYWGEGDEQFF TGTGCCAGCAGTTACTGGGGTGAGGGCGACGAGCAGTTCTTC
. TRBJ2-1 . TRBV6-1 CVSCDYISLPQFF TGTGTCAGCTGCGATTACATCAGCTTGCCACAGTTCTTC
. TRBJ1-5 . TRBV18 CASSPRQQLGPQWAQHF TGTGCCAGCTCACCACGACAGCAATTGGGACCACAATGGGCCCAGCATTTT
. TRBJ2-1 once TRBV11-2 CASSMINYIEQFF TGTGCCAGCAGTATGATAAACTACATTGAGCAGTTCTTC
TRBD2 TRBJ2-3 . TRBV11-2 CVSSPGLAGPDMQYF TGTGTCAGCAGCCCCGGACTAGCGGGCCCAGATATGCAGTATTTT
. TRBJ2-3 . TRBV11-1 CISSLRQRTGESHF TGTATCAGCAGCTTAAGGCAACGTACGGGAGAGTCTCACTTT
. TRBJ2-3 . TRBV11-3 CVSSPRYGSSIDTQYF TGTGTCAGCAGCCCCCGATATGGGTCAAGCATAGATACGCAGTATTTT
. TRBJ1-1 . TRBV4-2 CVSSLRQLNTEAFF TGTGTCAGCAGTCTTAGACAGTTGAACACTGAAGCTTTCTTT
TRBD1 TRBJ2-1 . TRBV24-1 CATSEPTTGGGFNEQIF TGTGCCACCAGTGAACCGACCACAGGGGGTGGTTTCAATGAGCAGATCTTC
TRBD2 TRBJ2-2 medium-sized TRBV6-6 CASSSKGLAGTGELFF TGTGCCAGCAGTTCCAAGGGACTAGCGGGAACCGGGGAGCTGTTTTTT
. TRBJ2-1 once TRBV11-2 CTSNLHHSGYNEQFF TGTACCAGCAACTTACACCATAGCGGCTACAATGAGCAGTTCTTC
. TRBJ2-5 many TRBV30 CAWSADRETQYF TGTGCCTGGAGTGCCGATCGAGAGACCCAGTACTTC
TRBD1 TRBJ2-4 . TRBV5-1 CASSSGQGIRAKNIEYF TGCGCCAGCAGCTCGGGACAGGGGATCCGAGCCAAAAACATTGAGTACTTC
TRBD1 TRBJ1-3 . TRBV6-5 CTSNTGGGNAIYF TGTACCAGCAATACAGGGGGTGGAAACGCCATATATTTT
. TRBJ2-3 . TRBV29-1 CSVGGCTGAGADTQYF TGCAGCGTTGGGGGTTGCACGGGAGCGGGTGCAGATACGCAGTATTTT
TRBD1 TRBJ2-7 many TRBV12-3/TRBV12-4 CASNRQGAGEQYF TGTGCCAGCAACCGACAGGGGGCAGGCGAGCAGTACTTC
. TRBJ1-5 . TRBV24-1 CATSPSTGRPNQPQHF TGTGCCACCAGTCCGAGCACGGGGAGACCTAATCAGCCCCAGCATTTT
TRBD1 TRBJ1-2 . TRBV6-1 CTNSENWTGEGNTF TGTACCAACAGTGAAAACTGGACAGGGGAAGGCAACACCTTC
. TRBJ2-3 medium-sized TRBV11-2 CASSLAMGRRSTDTQYF TGTGCCAGCAGCTTAGCAATGGGGAGAAGGAGCACAGATACGCAGTATTTT
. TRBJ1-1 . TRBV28 CVTLTVMHTEAFF TGTGTCACCTTGACAGTCATGCACACTGAAGCTTTCTTT
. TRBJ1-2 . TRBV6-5 CAVSTERHYGYTF TGTGCCGTCTCTACAGAGCGACACTATGGCTACACCTTC
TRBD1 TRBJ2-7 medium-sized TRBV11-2 CASSPRQGPNYEQYF TGTGCCAGCAGCCCCCGACAGGGTCCCAACTACGAGCAGTACTTC
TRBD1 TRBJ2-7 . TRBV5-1 CASNLDVQGLAYDQYF TGCGCCAGCAACTTGGATGTACAGGGGTTGGCCTACGATCAGTACTTC
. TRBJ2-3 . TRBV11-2 CHSSPWADTQYF TGTCACAGCAGCCCCTGGGCGGATACGCAATATTTT
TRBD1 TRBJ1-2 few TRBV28 CASSLYQGALGYTF TGTGCCAGCAGTTTATATCAGGGGGCGCTTGGCTACACCTTC
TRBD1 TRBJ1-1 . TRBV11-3 CASSPLLRTGEQRANSNTEAFF TGTGCCAGCAGCCCTTTACTGAGGACAGGAGAACAAAGGGCCAACTCGAACACTGAAGCTTTCTTT
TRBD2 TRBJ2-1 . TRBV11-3 CASSAGQGGLAGGLNEQFF TGTGCCAGCAGCGCTGGACAGGGGGGACTAGCGGGAGGACTCAATGAGCAGTTCTTC
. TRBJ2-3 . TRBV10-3 CAIWRGNTQYF TGTGCCATCTGGAGGGGTAATACGCAGTATTTT
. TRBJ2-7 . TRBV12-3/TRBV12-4 CACRSTSSYEQYF TGTGCCTGCAGAAGCACTAGCTCCTACGAGCAGTACTTC
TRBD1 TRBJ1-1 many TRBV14 CASSLPGTGLQGAFF TGTGCCAGCAGCCTACCCGGGACAGGCCTTCAAGGAGCTTTCTTT
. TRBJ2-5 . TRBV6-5 CASNTLETQYF TGTGCCAGCAATACATTGGAGACCCAGTACTTC
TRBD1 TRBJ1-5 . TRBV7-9 CASSLAGKGATQSQHF TGTGCCAGCAGCTTAGCGGGAAAGGGGGCGACTCAGTCCCAGCATTTT
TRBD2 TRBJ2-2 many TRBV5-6 CASSLGTSVNTGELFF TGTGCCAGCAGCTTGGGGACTAGCGTTAACACCGGGGAGCTGTTTTTT
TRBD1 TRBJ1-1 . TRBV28 CASSMTGGDTGAFF TGTGCCAGCAGCATGACAGGGGGCGACACTGGAGCTTTCTTT
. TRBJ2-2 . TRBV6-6 CASSNNPAGHGASGELFF TGTGCCAGCAGTAATAACCCCGCCGGACACGGGGCTTCCGGGGAGTTGTTTTTT
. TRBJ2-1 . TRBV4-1 CASSHDFHNEQFF TGCGCCAGCAGCCATGATTTTCACAATGAACAGTTCTTC
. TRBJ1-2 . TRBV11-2 CANSPLGLPGYGYIF TGCGCCAACAGCCCCCTGGGACTCCCGGGCTATGGCTACATCTTC
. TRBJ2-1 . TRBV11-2 CASSLEGGGIGEQFF TGTGCCAGTAGCTTAGAGGGGGGAGGTATCGGTGAGCAGTTCTTC
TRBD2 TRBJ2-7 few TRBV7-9 CASSRGGLAGDEQYF TGTGCCAGCAGCCGAGGGGGACTAGCGGGAGACGAGCAGTACTTC
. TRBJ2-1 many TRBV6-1 CASSEQDSEQFF TGTGCCAGCAGTGAACAGGACTCTGAGCAGTTCTTC
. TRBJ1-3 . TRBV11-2 CTNSLAPRAGSGNTIYF TGTACCAACAGCTTAGCTCCTAGGGCGGGCTCTGGAAACACCATATATTTT
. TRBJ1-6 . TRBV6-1 CVSSDLDSDNSPLHF TGTGTCAGCAGTGACTTGGACAGCGATAATTCACCCCTCCACTTT
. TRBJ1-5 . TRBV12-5 CASGLGSNEPRHF TGTGCTAGTGGTTTGGGTAGCAATGAGCCCCGGCATTTT